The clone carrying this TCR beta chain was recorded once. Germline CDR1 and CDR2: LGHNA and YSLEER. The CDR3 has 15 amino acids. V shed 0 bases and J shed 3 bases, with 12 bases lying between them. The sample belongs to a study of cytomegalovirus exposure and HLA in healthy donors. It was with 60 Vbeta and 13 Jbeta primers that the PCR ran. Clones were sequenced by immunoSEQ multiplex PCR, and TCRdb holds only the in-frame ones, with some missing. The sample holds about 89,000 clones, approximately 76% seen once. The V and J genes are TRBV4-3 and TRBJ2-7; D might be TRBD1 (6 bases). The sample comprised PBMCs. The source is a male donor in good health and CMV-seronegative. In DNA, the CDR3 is TGCGCCAGCAGCCAAGAAAGCCAGGGGAGCTACGAGCAGTACTTC. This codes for CASSQESQGSYEQYF.